This is a list of T cell receptor beta chains from one sample in a study of regulatory T cells in long-lasting Graves disease. One entry per CDR3 protein results from TCRdb running MiXCR on the multiplex PCR reads. The table has approximately 230,000 distinct CDR3 sequences, approximately 16% seen once. The input for sequencing was peripheral blood mononuclear cells (PBMCs), taken at new diagnosis, from a patient treated with antithyroid drugs. These receptors all come from a female donor with Graves disease. The CDR3 runs from the conserved cysteine through the conserved F or W. A D gene is named only where the DNA matches it firmly. Clone size is stated in some rows and not others, as once, few, many or a class when expanded.

V	size	J	D	CDR3	DNA
TRBV7-9	many	TRBJ2-6	-	CASSSGSSGANVLTF	TGTGCCAGCAGCTCCGGGAGCTCTGGGGCCAACGTCCTGACTTTC
TRBV14	-	TRBJ2-1	-	CASSQGAGRNNEQFF	TGTGCCAGCAGCCAAGGTGCGGGGAGGAACAATGAGCAGTTCTTC
TRBV29-1	many	TRBJ1-1	-	CSVKALQKNTEAFF	TGCAGCGTCAAAGCCTTACAGAAGAACACTGAAGCTTTCTTT
TRBV6-2/TRBV6-3	many	TRBJ1-1	-	CASSYSRGPSTEAFF	TGTGCCAGCAGTTACTCCCGCGGGCCCTCAACTGAAGCTTTCTTT
TRBV28	many	TRBJ1-1	-	CASTALNTEAFF	TGTGCCAGCACTGCCTTGAACACTGAAGCTTTCTTT
TRBV18	few	TRBJ2-3	TRBD2	CASSPKGTISDTQYF	TGTGCCAGCTCACCAAAAGGGACTATATCAGATACGCAGTATTTT
TRBV20-1	many	TRBJ2-1	TRBD2	CSAKTLAGRSYNEQFF	TGCAGTGCTAAAACGCTAGCGGGACGCTCCTACAATGAGCAGTTCTTC
TRBV5-1	-	TRBJ1-4	TRBD1	CASSPRAGGNEKLFF	TGCGCCAGCAGCCCCCGCGCAGGGGGGAATGAAAAACTGTTTTTT
TRBV11-2	many	TRBJ2-1	TRBD2	CASKLGLAGANEQFF	TGTGCCAGCAAACTGGGACTAGCGGGGGCCAATGAGCAGTTCTTC
TRBV20-1	-	TRBJ1-1	-	CSASRGITKAFF	TGCAGTGCTAGTAGGGGGATAACCAAAGCTTTCTTT
TRBV20-1	few	TRBJ2-1	TRBD2	CSARLLAGVAYNEQFF	TGCAGTGCTAGATTACTAGCGGGAGTGGCCTACAATGAGCAGTTCTTC
TRBV7-9	many	TRBJ1-3	-	CASSSGFGNTIYF	TGTGCCAGCAGCTCAGGGTTCGGAAACACCATATATTTT
TRBV5-4	-	TRBJ2-5	-	CASSLDRKETQYF	TGTGCCAGCAGCTTGGATAGGAAAGAGACCCAGTACTTC
TRBV2	few	TRBJ2-3	TRBD1	CASILRDSPTDTRYF	TGTGCCAGCATTCTCCGGGACAGTCCCACAGATACGCGGTATTTT
TRBV30	many	TRBJ1-1	-	CAWSRGEAFF	TGTGCCTGGAGTAGGGGAGAAGCTTTCTTT
TRBV15	many	TRBJ1-1	TRBD1	CATSRGGNRGNTEAFF	TGTGCCACCAGCAGAGGGGGGAACAGGGGTAACACTGAAGCTTTCTTT
TRBV6-1	-	TRBJ2-7	-	CASRGERTSGRYF	TGTGCCAGCAGAGGGGAAAGGACCAGCGGTCGGTACTTC
TRBV7-9	many	TRBJ1-2	-	CASSYDTNYGYTF	TGTGCCAGCAGCTACGACACCAACTATGGCTACACCTTC
TRBV4-3	-	TRBJ2-2	TRBD2	CASSQDWLAVNTGELFF	TGCGCCAGCAGCCAAGATTGGCTAGCGGTGAACACCGGGGAGCTGTTTTTT
TRBV6-1	-	TRBJ2-5	TRBD2	CASTEQRGETQYF	TGTGCCAGCACTGAACAGCGGGGAGAGACCCAGTACTTC
TRBV2	many	TRBJ1-1	-	CASRVTFMNTEAFF	TGTGCCAGCAGAGTGACATTCATGAACACTGAAGCTTTCTTT
TRBV12-3/TRBV12-4	-	TRBJ2-6	-	CASSPPTGANVLTF	TGTGCCAGCAGCCCCCCGACAGGGGCCAACGTCCTGACTTTC
TRBV2	many	TRBJ2-2	TRBD1	CASRLGQGLGGELFF	TGTGCCAGCAGACTGGGACAGGGGTTGGGCGGGGAGCTGTTTTTT
TRBV6-2/TRBV6-3	many	TRBJ1-4	TRBD1	CASSSTTGGNEKLFF	TGTGCCAGCAGTTCCACGACAGGGGGTAATGAAAAACTGTTTTTT
TRBV6-5	many	TRBJ1-2	-	CASSYSAGDAYGYTF	TGTGCCAGCAGTTACTCGGCGGGGGACGCCTATGGCTACACCTTC
TRBV28	-	TRBJ2-1	-	CASSLYREHEQFF	TGTGCCAGCAGTTTATACAGGGAACATGAGCAGTTCTTC
TRBV7-3	many	TRBJ2-3	-	CASSPTGTQDTQYF	TGTGCCAGCAGCCCCACAGGGACTCAAGATACGCAGTATTTT
TRBV20-1	many	TRBJ2-7	-	CSATPGPPVGEQYF	TGCAGTGCTACTCCGGGTCCCCCTGTGGGCGAGCAGTACTTC
TRBV11-3	-	TRBJ1-1	TRBD1	CASSLPGQEVNTEAFF	TGTGCCAGCAGCTTACCGGGACAGGAGGTGAACACTGAAGCTTTCTTT
TRBV6-1	many	TRBJ1-1	-	CASSERDRTAFF	TGTGCCAGCAGTGAACGAGACCGAACAGCTTTCTTT
TRBV5-1	few	TRBJ1-1	-	CASSYQTGNTEAFF	TGCGCCAGCAGCTACCAGACAGGGAACACTGAAGCTTTCTTT